Sequencing of this TCR beta chain was carried out in a study of beta chain features in type 1 diabetes. General study results and limits: A closer apparent resemblance between naive, central memory and Treg TCRB repertoires was seen in patients than in healthy donors.

Every single donor gave one heparinised blood draw, and these averaged around 110 mL. Every sorted population was more than 95% pure. Germline V gives CDR1 MNHEY, CDR2 SVGAGI. The CDR3 loop spans 13 amino acids. Trimming pared 7 bases from V and 5 bases from J, leaving 14 bases between. The table lists this clone with a few counts. Its antigen remains unidentified. Reverse transcribing all isolated RNA meant expressed TCRB transcripts were sequenced. Mean read depth for stem cell-like memory T cell samples was approximately 1.01 million reads. Clones were sequenced by immunoSEQ multiplex PCR, and TCRdb holds only the in-frame ones, with some missing. The sample has 90,000 to 110,000 clones; about two fifths are singletons.

This rearrangement joins TRBV6-5 to TRBJ1-2; no clear D. The sequencing sample was made of stem cell memory CD4+ T cells from blood. This receptor was taken from a young woman in good health. The CDR3 protein is CASTPGGSYGYTF. In nucleotides, the CDR3 is TGTGCCAGCACGCCCGGAGGCTCATATGGCTACACCTTC.